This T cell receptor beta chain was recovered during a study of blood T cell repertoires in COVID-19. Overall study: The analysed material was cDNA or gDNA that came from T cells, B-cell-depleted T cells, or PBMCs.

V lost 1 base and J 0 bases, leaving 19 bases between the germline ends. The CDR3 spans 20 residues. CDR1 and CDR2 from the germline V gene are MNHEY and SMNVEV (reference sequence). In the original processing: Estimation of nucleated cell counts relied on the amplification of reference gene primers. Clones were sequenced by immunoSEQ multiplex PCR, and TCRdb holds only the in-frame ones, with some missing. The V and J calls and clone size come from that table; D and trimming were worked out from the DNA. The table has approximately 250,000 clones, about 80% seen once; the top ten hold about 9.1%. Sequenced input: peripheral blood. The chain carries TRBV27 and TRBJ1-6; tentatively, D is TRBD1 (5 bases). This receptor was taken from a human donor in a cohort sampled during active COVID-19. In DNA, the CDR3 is TGTGCCAGCAGTTTATACCCCCCCCGACAGTCGAGCTCCTATAATTCACCCCTCCACTTT. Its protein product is CASSLYPPRQSSSYNSPLHF.